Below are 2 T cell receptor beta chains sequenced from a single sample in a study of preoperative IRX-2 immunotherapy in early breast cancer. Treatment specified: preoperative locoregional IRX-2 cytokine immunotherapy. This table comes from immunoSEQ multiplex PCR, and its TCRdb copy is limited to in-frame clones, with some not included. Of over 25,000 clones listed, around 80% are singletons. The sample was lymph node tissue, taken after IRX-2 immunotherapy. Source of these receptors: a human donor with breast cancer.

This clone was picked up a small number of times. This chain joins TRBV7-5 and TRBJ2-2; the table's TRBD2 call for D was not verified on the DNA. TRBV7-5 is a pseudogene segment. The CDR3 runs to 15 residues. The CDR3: CASSLPSDGTGELFF. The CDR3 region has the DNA TGTGCCAGCAGCCTACCCTCAGACGGGACCGGGGAGCTGTTTTTT.

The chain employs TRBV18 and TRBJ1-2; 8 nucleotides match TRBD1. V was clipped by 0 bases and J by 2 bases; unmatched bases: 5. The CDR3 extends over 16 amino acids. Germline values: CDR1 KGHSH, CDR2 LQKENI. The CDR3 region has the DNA TGTGCCAGCTCACCACCTGTCCCAGGGGGCAACTATGGCTACACCTTC. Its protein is CASSPPVPGGNYGYTF. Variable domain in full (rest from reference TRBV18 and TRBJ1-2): NAGVMQNPRHLVRRRGQEARLRCSPMKGHSHVYWYRQLPEEGLKFMVYLQKENIIDESGMPKERFSAEFPKEGPSILRIQQVVRGDSAAYFCASSPPVPGGNYGYTFGSGTRLTVV.